Listed here are 30 T cell receptor beta chains from one sample, sequenced in a study of PD-1 blockade in mismatch repair-deficient tumors. No antigens are known for them. The time point denotes: approximately ten-day in vitro stimulation with candidate neoantigen peptide 6. TCRdb keeps only in-frame clones here, not all; method: immunoSEQ multiplex PCR. The table includes roughly 14,000 clones, 85% to 90% detected once. Sequencing was performed on cells cultured in vitro, taken from a patient treated with pembrolizumab. The receptors were gathered from an adult with mismatch repair-deficient cancer.

The chain links TRBV5-1 to TRBJ2-1; TRBD2 matches at 10 bases. Germline V gene lookup returns CDR1 SGHRS and CDR2 YFSETQ. This CDR3 is 16 amino acids long. Trimming removed 0 bases from V and 1 base from J; junction bases left unmatched: 1. The CDR3 DNA is TGCGCCAGCAGCTTGGGGACTAGCGGATCCTACAATGAGCAGTTCTTC. This encodes CASSLGTSGSYNEQFF.

V is TRBV19 and J is TRBJ1-2; D ambiguous. The CDR3 length is 12 residues. Germline V gene sequence: CDR1 LNHDA, CDR2 SQIVND (reference sequence). V was pared by 1 base and J by 8 bases, with 8 bases between. The CDR3: CASSIGGGGYTF. The CDR3 DNA reads TGTGCCAGTAGTATAGGGGGAGGAGGCTACACCTTC. Full variable domain (missing parts from reference TRBV19 and TRBJ1-2): DGGITQSPKYLFRKEGQNVTLSCEQNLNHDAMYWYRQDPGQGLRLIYYSQIVNDFQKGDIAEGYSVSREKKESFPLTVTSAQKNPTAFYLCASSIGGGGYTFGSGTRLTVV.

V usage is TRBV28 and J usage is TRBJ1-1; D remains unclear. V was shortened by 7 bases and J by 0 bases, with 21 bases between the two germline ends. Germline V lookup: CDR1 MDHEN, CDR2 SYDVKM. The CDR3 is made up of 17 amino acids. The CDR3 loop reads CASKIGRWIPVNTEAFF. The DNA of the CDR3 is TGTGCCAGCAAGATCGGGCGTTGGATCCCCGTGAACACTGAAGCTTTCTTT.

This clone was counted a few times. The rearrangement links TRBV7-8 to TRBJ2-6, with TRBD1 matching 8 bases. The CDR3 length is 18 residues. The germline V gene has CDR1 SGHVS and CDR2 FQNEAQ. V lost 2 bases, J lost 2 bases, and 8 bases stayed unmatched. This chain's CDR3 is CASSLFDRGNTGANVLTF. The CDR3 DNA reads as TGTGCCAGCAGCTTATTCGACAGGGGAAACACTGGGGCCAACGTCCTGACTTTC.

The V call is TRBV2, the J call TRBJ1-2; a possible D gene is TRBD1 (5 bases). The CDR3 contains 12 residues. V lost 4 bases, J lost 4 bases, and 7 bases lay in between. The germline V gene has CDR1 SNHLY and CDR2 FYNNEI. The CDR3 loop is CASSGTSYGYTF. The DNA of the CDR3 is TGTGCCAGCAGTGGGACAAGCTATGGCTACACCTTC.

The chain has TRBV5-6 and TRBJ2-3, with 11 bases identical to TRBD2. V trimming: 4 bases; J trimming: 5 bases; junction bases outside the gene matches: 12. Per the germline V gene, CDR1 is SGHDT and CDR2 is YYEEEE. The CDR3 loop spans 17 amino acids. The CDR3 spells CASSPITSGSSVDTQYF. The CDR3 DNA reads as TGTGCCAGCAGCCCGATAACTAGCGGGAGTTCGGTAGATACGCAGTATTTT.

J is TRBJ2-3 and V is TRBV7-9; the match to TRBD2 covers 8 bases. V gave up 4 bases and J gave up 2 bases; unmatched junction bases: 14. CDR3 length: 18 amino acids. The germline V gene has CDR1 SEHNR and CDR2 FQNEAQ (reference sequence). The CDR3 DNA is TGTGCCAGCAGCTCACCCAAGCCGGGAGCGGGAGTCACAGATACGCAGTATTTT. It translates to CASSSPKPGAGVTDTQYF.

V and J are TRBV19 and TRBJ2-7; 9 bases map to TRBD1. With 5 bases clipped from V and 4 bases from J, the junction kept 6 bases outside the gene matches. This CDR3 comprises 14 residues. Germline V gene lookup returns CDR1 LNHDA and CDR2 SQIVND (reference sequence). The CDR3: CASSFRDRAYEQYF. The CDR3 nucleotides read TGTGCCAGTAGTTTCCGGGACAGGGCGTACGAGCAGTACTTC.

This chain joins TRBV5-5 and TRBJ2-3; D is ambiguous. Germline V gene data show CDR1 as SGHKS and CDR2 as YYEKEE (reference sequence). This CDR3 is built from 15 residues. Trimming removed 1 base at V and 2 bases at J, with 11 bases between. This chain's CDR3 is CASSLYTVLTDTQYF. Written as DNA, the CDR3 is TGTGCCAGCAGCTTGTATACAGTCCTCACAGATACGCAGTATTTT.

The J gene is TRBJ1-1, the V gene TRBV14; no clear D gene. The CDR3 spans 16 residues. Germline CDR1 SGHDN, CDR2 FVKESK. V was pared by 4 bases and J by 0 bases, with 15 bases between. In DNA form, the CDR3 reads TGTGCCAGCAGCCCCCAAAGGATAGCGATGAACACTGAAGCTTTCTTT. Protein sequence: CASSPQRIAMNTEAFF.

This clone has a handful of counts. This chain uses TRBV7-9 with TRBJ2-7; TRBD2 agrees at 7 bases. This CDR3 is built from 16 residues. After removal of 5 bases from V and 2 bases from J, the junction contained 12 bases not matched to a gene. The V gene's germline CDR1 is SEHNR and CDR2 FQNEAQ (reference sequence). CDR3 DNA: TGTGCCAGCAGCCATGTGGGGGGGTATGGAGCCTACGAGCAGTACTTC. It translates to CASSHVGGYGAYEQYF.

This rearrangement joins TRBV4-1 to TRBJ2-2, with D unclear. Germline V CDR1 and CDR2: MGHRA, YSYEKL. The CDR3 length is 13 residues. V lost 1 base, J lost 5 bases, and 5 bases lay in between. The CDR3 here is CASSQARTGELFF. The CDR3 nucleotides are TGCGCCAGCAGCCAAGCCAGGACCGGGGAGCTGTTTTTT.

The rearrangement links TRBV5-1 to TRBJ2-7; 12 bases line up with TRBD2. Germline V gene lookup returns CDR1 SGHRS and CDR2 YFSETQ. J was trimmed by 2 bases and V by 3 bases; bases with no gene match: 6. This CDR3 comprises 16 residues. The CDR3 reads CASSYKTSGRPYEQYF. The CDR3 DNA reads TGCGCCAGCAGCTATAAAACTAGCGGGAGGCCCTACGAGCAGTACTTC.

The V call is TRBV6-5, the J call TRBJ2-3, with D unresolved. Germline lookup yields CDR1 MNHEY and CDR2 SVGAGI. With 8 bases removed from V and 6 bases from J, the gap between germline ends came to 12 bases. This CDR3 is built from 12 residues. CDR3 bases: TGTGCCAGCTCCCTACTCGGGGATACGCAGTATTTT. Translation gives CASSLLGDTQYF.

The V gene is TRBV27, the J gene TRBJ1-1; D is perhaps TRBD1 (5 bases). Trimming stripped 9 bases from V and 4 bases from J, with 21 bases between. This CDR3 is 15 amino acids long. Germline CDR1 MNHEY, CDR2 SMNVEV (reference sequence). The CDR3 DNA sequence: TGTGCCAGTCGCCCCACAGGCCGGCGGGGCACTGAAGCTTTCTTT. This gives the protein CASRPTGRRGTEAFF.

The chain links TRBV7-3 to TRBJ1-6; TRBD1 aligns across 9 bases. CDR3 length equals 15 residues. The germline CDR1 and CDR2 sequences are SGHTA and FQGTGA. The J segment lost 6 bases and the V segment lost 6 bases, leaving 6 bases of the junction unmatched. The CDR3 is CASSSTGGLNSPLHF. CDR3 nucleotide sequence: TGTGCCAGCAGTAGTACAGGGGGCCTTAATTCACCCCTCCACTTT.

V and J are TRBV5-1 and TRBJ1-1, with D unresolved. V was pared by 0 bases and J by 3 bases, with 6 bases between. The CDR3 spans 13 residues. From germline, CDR1 is SGHRS and CDR2 YFSETQ. CDR3 protein: CASSLAGDTEAFF. CDR3 DNA sequence: TGCGCCAGCAGCTTGGCCGGTGACACTGAAGCTTTCTTT. Using reference TRBV5-1 and TRBJ1-1 for the parts outside the CDR3, the full variable domain is KAGVTQTPRYLIKTRGQQVTLSCSPISGHRSVSWYQQTPGQGLQFLFEYFSETQRNKGNFPGRFSGRQFSNSRSEMNVSTLELGDSALYLCASSLAGDTEAFFGQGTRLTVV.

This clone was observed a single time. The gene calls are TRBV7-8 and TRBJ1-5, with TRBD1 identical over 8 bases. Trimming at V came to 8 bases and at J to 6 bases, leaving 6 bases not matched to a gene. Germline CDR1 SGHVS, CDR2 FQNEAQ. This CDR3 region has 13 residues. This CDR3 reads CASGAGGFQPQHF. The CDR3 region has the DNA TGTGCCAGCGGGGCAGGGGGCTTTCAGCCCCAGCATTTT.

The sample holds one count of this clone. V usage is TRBV14 and J usage is TRBJ2-3; a weak D match, TRBD2 (6 bases). Trimming shortened V by 0 bases and J by 2 bases, and 18 bases separated the two germline ends. Germline values: CDR1 SGHDN, CDR2 FVKESK. This CDR3 region has 18 residues. The CDR3 sequence is CASSQDVGREYNTDTQYF. CDR3 sequence (DNA): TGTGCCAGCAGCCAAGATGTGGGTCGGGAGTATAACACAGATACGCAGTATTTT.

V usage is TRBV6-5 and J usage is TRBJ1-1; D may be TRBD1 (6 bases). Germline V CDR1 and CDR2: MNHEY, SVGAGI. V was trimmed by 4 bases and J by 4 bases, leaving 16 bases between them. CDR3 length equals 15 residues. Written as DNA, the CDR3 is TGTGCCAGCAGTTCCCGGGGGCGCTTGGGCACTGAAGCTTTCTTT. This translates into CASSSRGRLGTEAFF.

The chain has TRBV5-6 and TRBJ2-5; D tentatively reads TRBD1 or TRBD2 (5 bases each). The CDR3 spans 14 residues. V lost 2 bases, J lost 0 bases, and 8 bases lay in between. Per germline, CDR1 SGHDT and CDR2 YYEEEE. The CDR3 here is CASSFREYQETQYF. CDR3 bases: TGTGCCAGCAGCTTCAGGGAGTACCAAGAGACCCAGTACTTC.

The chain employs TRBV5-1 and TRBJ2-3, with 9 bases that match TRBD1. V shed 4 bases and J 0 bases; nucleotides not matched to a gene: 3. CDR3 size: 15 residues. Looked up from germline, CDR1 is SGHRS and CDR2 is YFSETQ. Here the CDR3 reads CASSQTGGSTDTQYF. CDR3 bases: TGCGCCAGCAGCCAGACAGGGGGTAGCACAGATACGCAGTATTTT. Together with reference TRBV5-1 and TRBJ2-3, the CDR3 gives the full variable domain: KAGVTQTPRYLIKTRGQQVTLSCSPISGHRSVSWYQQTPGQGLQFLFEYFSETQRNKGNFPGRFSGRQFSNSRSEMNVSTLELGDSALYLCASSQTGGSTDTQYFGPGTRLTVL.

The chain has TRBV7-3 and TRBJ2-7, with D possibly being TRBD2 (5 bases). Germline V gives CDR1 SGHTA, CDR2 FQGTGA. The V end was cut by 1 base, the J end by 0 bases, with 10 bases between. The length of the CDR3 is 15 residues. CDR3 sequence: CASSLSRDDSYEQYF. The CDR3 nucleotides are TGTGCCAGCAGCTTAAGTCGGGATGACTCCTACGAGCAGTACTTC.

This rearrangement joins TRBV5-1 to TRBJ1-2; TRBD1 agrees at 12 bases. V shed 0 bases, J shed 3 bases, and the junction held 12 bases outside the gene matches. Germline CDR1 and CDR2: SGHRS and YFSETQ. This CDR3 has 19 residues. The CDR3 region has the DNA TGCGCCAGCAGCTTGGAGGGACAGGGGGCGTCCGGGTCGGACTATGGCTACACCTTC. Amino acid sequence: CASSLEGQGASGSDYGYTF.

Worth noting for this clone: Mismatch with germline at one junction end may stem from a read error. The genes are TRBV6-5 and TRBJ2-7; 9 nucleotides agree with TRBD2. Germline assignment: CDR1 MNHEY and CDR2 SVGAGI. The CDR3 has 13 residues. CDR3 DNA sequence: TGTGCCAGCAGTTACCGTCGCGGGAGGGACTATCGATTC. It specifies CASSYRRGRDYRF.

The genes are TRBV7-2 and TRBJ2-7, with D possibly being TRBD2 (5 bases). The length of the CDR3 is 14 residues. Trimming cost V 11 bases and J 7 bases, with 24 bases left between them. The V gene's germline CDR1 is SGHTA and CDR2 FQGNSA. The CDR3 DNA sequence: TGTGCCGCAAAAGGACTGTTAACTCGGCGAGAGCAGTACTTC. Its translation is CAAKGLLTRREQYF.

The chain recombines TRBV2 with TRBJ1-2; weak D call: TRBD1 (5 bases). The germline V gene has CDR1 SNHLY and CDR2 FYNNEI. CDR3 length: 16 residues. Between the trimmed V and J ends, which lost 3 bases and 8 bases, there was a span of 22 bases. The CDR3 loop is CASSDRTLSGSGGYTF. In DNA form, the CDR3 reads TGTGCCAGCAGTGACCGGACACTCTCCGGGTCGGGGGGCTACACCTTC. Combining the CDR3 with reference TRBV2 and TRBJ1-2 gives the whole variable domain EPEVTQTPSHQVTQMGQEVILRCVPISNHLYFYWYRQILGQKVEFLVSFYNNEISEKSEIFDDQFSVERPDGSNFTLKIRSTKLEDSAMYFCASSDRTLSGSGGYTFGSGTRLTVV.

CDR3: CASSVEGQGPYEQFF. Here the CDR3 DNA reads TGTGCCAGCAGCGTAGAGGGACAGGGTCCCTATGAGCAGTTCTTC. This sequence joins TRBV9 and TRBJ2-1; 9 bases are a match to TRBD1. The CDR3 has 15 residues. Looked up from germline, CDR1 is SGDLS and CDR2 is YYNGEE. The ends lost 0 bases at V and 8 bases at J; junction bases unmatched: 6. The whole variable domain, filled in from reference TRBV9 and TRBJ2-1, reads DSGVTQTPKHLITATGQRVTLRCSPRSGDLSVYWYQQSLDQGLQFLIQYYNGEERAKGNILERFSAQQFPDLHSELNLSSLELGDSALYFCASSVEGQGPYEQFFGPGTRLTVL.

This clone was recorded only once. This chain joins TRBV5-1 and TRBJ2-1, with unresolved D. V was shortened by 4 bases and J by 0 bases, with 8 bases between the two germline ends. CDR1 and CDR2 (germline): SGHRS, YFSETQ. The CDR3 runs to 14 residues. As DNA, the CDR3 is TGCGCCAGCAGCCGACAAAGCTCCTACAATGAGCAGTTCTTC. Amino acids: CASSRQSSYNEQFF.

CDR3 sequence reads: CASSGRASYGYTF. The CDR3 DNA reads TGTGCCAGCAGTGGACGGGCGTCCTATGGCTACACCTTC. V and J are TRBV27 and TRBJ1-2; D call uncertain. The V gene lost 5 bases and the J gene lost 4 bases, with 11 bases spanning the gap. Germline V gives CDR1 MNHEY, CDR2 SMNVEV (reference sequence). The CDR3 has 13 residues.